The T cell receptor beta chain described here comes from a study of blood T cell repertoires in COVID-19. In germline, CDR1 is GTSNPN, CDR2 SVGIG (reference sequence). The ends lost 4 bases at V and 2 bases at J; junction bases unmatched: 1. CDR3 length equals 14 residues. Method: immunoSEQ multiplex PCR; TCRdb's copy keeps in-frame clones and lacks some. Of some 300,000 clones listed, just over 85% are singletons. The chain carries TRBV30 and TRBJ2-3; TRBD2 agrees at 12 bases. The clonotype comes from a man aged 30 to 39 who had recovered from COVID-19. Sequences were obtained from PBMCs or T cells enriched from blood (not recorded which). The CDR3 region has the DNA TGTGCCTGGACTAGCGGGAGGGCCACAGATACGCAGTATTTT. This codes for CAWTSGRATDTQYF.